The 26 T cell receptor beta chains listed next were all sequenced from one sample in a study of CD4 T cells in relation to SARS-CoV-2 and coronaviruses. Libraries were prepared by immunoSEQ multiplex PCR; TCRdb keeps only in-frame clonotypes and omits some of them. The table records 10,000 or so clones, approximately 87% of them present only once. Specimen: naive CD4+ T cells from PBMCs. The subset is: naive CD4+ T cells isolated by negative enrichment. The origin of the receptors is an adult with COVID-19.

V gene TRBV19 combines with J gene TRBJ2-4, with D uncertain. CDR1 is LNHDA, CDR2 SQIVND, per germline (reference sequence). The CDR3 sequence is 17 residues long. V lost 3 bases and J 1 base, leaving 16 bases between the germline ends. This CDR3 is CASSISTGPVAKNIQYF. Here the CDR3 DNA reads TGTGCCAGTAGTATTTCAACCGGGCCTGTGGCCAAAAACATTCAGTACTTC.

The chain has TRBV20-1 and TRBJ2-1, with D uncertain. The germline V gene encodes CDR1 DFQATT and CDR2 SNEGSKA (reference sequence). Trimming left V 2 bases short and J 3 bases short, with 2 bases between. CDR3 length: 11 amino acids. The CDR3 coding sequence is TGCAGTGCTAGATACTACAATGAGCAGTTCTTC. Amino acids: CSARYYNEQFF.

The chain uses TRBV3-1 (or the pseudogene TRBV3-2) and TRBJ2-3; D remains ambiguous. The length of the CDR3 is 15 residues. V was pared by 4 bases and J by 0 bases, with 11 bases between. CDR1 is LGHDT and CDR2 is YNNKEL in the germline V gene (reference sequence). The DNA of the CDR3 is TGTGCCAGCAGCCGTCGACATACTAGCACAGATACGCAGTATTTT. This encodes CASSRRHTSTDTQYF.

This clone was picked up one time. The V and J genes are TRBV9 and TRBJ1-3, with 7 bases fitting TRBD1. The V and J ends lost 3 bases and 2 bases, in that order; junction bases with no gene match: 5. This CDR3 is 15 amino acids long. Germline V gene data show CDR1 as SGDLS and CDR2 as YYNGEE. CDR3 DNA sequence: TGTGCCAGCAGCGCACAGACAGGGACTGGAAACACCATATATTTT. Its protein product is CASSAQTGTGNTIYF.

The rearrangement joins TRBV11-3 to TRBJ2-1; D is uncertain. The germline CDR1 and CDR2 sequences are SGHNT and YENEEA. V lost 5 bases to trimming and J lost 0 bases, with 14 bases between them. The CDR3 runs 16 residues. CDR3 residues: CASSPDWPSSYNEQFF. The DNA for the CDR3 is TGTGCCAGCAGCCCAGACTGGCCCAGCTCCTACAATGAGCAGTTCTTC. Supplemented by reference TRBV11-3 and TRBJ2-1, the full variable domain reads EAGVVQSPRYKIIEKKQPVAFWCNPISGHNTLYWYLQNLGQGPELLIRYENEEAVDDSQLPKDRFSAERLKGVDSTLKIQPAELGDSAVYLCASSPDWPSSYNEQFFGPGTRLTVL.

CDR3 coding DNA: TGTGCCAGCAGCCCGGACGGAGACGGGGCCTACGAGCAGTACTTC. This gives the protein CASSPDGDGAYEQYF. The V call is TRBV11-2, the J call TRBJ2-7, with D perhaps matching TRBD2 (5 bases). CDR1 SGHAT and CDR2 FQNNGV come from the germline V gene. The V end lost 5 bases, the J end lost 2 bases, and 16 bases lay between the germline ends. The CDR3 covers 15 residues.

J is TRBJ1-1 and V is TRBV3-1 (or the pseudogene TRBV3-2); perhaps TRBD1 as D (5 bases). The ends were cut back, 0 bases at V and 3 bases at J, with 11 bases in the middle. The CDR3 is 15 amino acids. CDR1 and CDR2 from the germline V gene are LGHDT and YNNKEL (reference sequence). In DNA form, the CDR3 reads TGTGCCAGCAGCCAAGACGTCCAGGGCGACACTGAAGCTTTCTTT. Its translation is CASSQDVQGDTEAFF.

The chain carries TRBV28 and TRBJ2-4; 7 bases are shared with TRBD1. CDR3 length equals 14 residues. The V and J ends lost 6 bases and 4 bases, in that order; junction bases with no gene match: 6. CDR1 is MDHEN, CDR2 SYDVKM, per germline. DNA of the CDR3: TGTGCCAGCAGGAGGGGGCAGGGTAAAAACATTCAGTACTTC. It specifies CASRRGQGKNIQYF. The variable domain in full, with the rest retrieved from reference TRBV28 and TRBJ2-4, is DVKVTQSSRYLVKRTGEKVFLECVQDMDHENMFWYRQDPGLGLRLIYFSYDVKMKEKGDIPEGYSVSREKKERFSLILESASTNQTSMYLCASRRGQGKNIQYFGAGTRLSVL.

The chain combines TRBV9 with TRBJ2-1; 11 nucleotides align to TRBD2. The CDR3 loop spans 17 amino acids. V lost 7 bases and J lost 4; bases outside the gene matches: 13. The V gene's germline CDR1 is SGDLS and CDR2 YYNGEE. CDR3 sequence (DNA): TGTGCCAGCTCCATGTTTAGCGGGGGGGGAATTTACAATGAGCAGTTCTTC. Translation gives CASSMFSGGGIYNEQFF.

The V and J genes are TRBV11-2 and TRBJ1-4; D is unclear. Germline CDR1 SGHAT, CDR2 FQNNGV. This CDR3 contains 17 residues. Trimming pared 1 base from V and 0 bases from J, leaving 12 bases between. The CDR3 sequence: CASSLGVSAPTNEKLFF. The CDR3 coding sequence is TGTGCCAGCAGCTTAGGGGTTAGTGCCCCAACTAATGAAAAACTGTTTTTT.

The chain has TRBV3-1 (or the pseudogene TRBV3-2) and TRBJ2-5; 8 bases map to TRBD2. V dropped 4 bases and J dropped 3; count of bases not matched to a gene: 1. The CDR3 totals 13 residues. Germline CDR1 reads LGHDT; CDR2 reads YNNKEL (reference sequence). CDR3: CASSPGGEETQYF. CDR3 nucleotides: TGTGCCAGCAGCCCGGGAGGGGAAGAGACCCAGTACTTC.

The rearrangement links TRBV9 to TRBJ2-5, with D possibly being TRBD1 (6 bases). This CDR3 has 14 residues. CDR1 is SGDLS, CDR2 YYNGEE, per germline. Trimming cost V 4 bases and J 3 bases, with 13 bases left between them. Here the CDR3 DNA reads TGTGCCAGCAGCTACTCGACAGGAGAAGAGACCCAGTACTTC. Its protein is CASSYSTGEETQYF.

This chain connects TRBV7-2 to TRBJ1-1; no reliable D call. The V and J ends lost 5 bases and 1 base respectively, with 8 bases between them. The CDR3 is 13 amino acids. In germline, CDR1 is SGHTA, CDR2 FQGNSA. The chain's CDR3 is CASSPAANTEAFF. For the CDR3, the DNA is TGTGCCAGCAGCCCGGCAGCGAACACTGAAGCTTTCTTT.

The chain joins TRBV5-1 to TRBJ2-7, with D hard to call. The CDR3 is made up of 15 amino acids. The germline V gene encodes CDR1 SGHRS and CDR2 YFSETQ. Trimming shortened V by 0 bases and J by 5 bases, and 15 bases separated the two germline ends. The CDR3 loop reads CASSLAGQVPDEQYF. In nucleotides, the CDR3 is TGCGCCAGCAGCTTGGCCGGTCAGGTACCCGACGAGCAGTACTTC.

V and J are TRBV28 and TRBJ2-7; D gene uncertain. The V gene lost 5 bases and the J gene lost 0 bases, with 11 bases spanning the gap. The CDR3 is made up of 14 amino acids. Germline CDR1 is MDHEN and CDR2 is SYDVKM. CDR3 loop: CASSRVSVSYEQYF. The CDR3 DNA reads as TGTGCCAGCAGTAGGGTCAGTGTCTCCTACGAGCAGTACTTC.

Here the CDR3 DNA reads TGCGCCAGCAGCTCGGTCCTCTCCTACGAGCAGTACTTC. This gives the protein CASSSVLSYEQYF. The chain employs TRBV5-1 and TRBJ2-7, with unresolved D. Trimming pared 3 bases from V and 0 bases from J, leaving 7 bases between. CDR3 size: 13 residues. Germline values: CDR1 SGHRS, CDR2 YFSETQ. Using reference TRBV5-1 and TRBJ2-7 for the parts outside the CDR3, the full variable domain is KAGVTQTPRYLIKTRGQQVTLSCSPISGHRSVSWYQQTPGQGLQFLFEYFSETQRNKGNFPGRFSGRQFSNSRSEMNVSTLELGDSALYLCASSSVLSYEQYFGPGTRLTVT.

V gene TRBV6-6 combines with J gene TRBJ1-5, with 7 bases fitting TRBD1. V was pared by 4 bases and J by 3 bases, with 9 bases of the junction left unmatched. Germline V lookup: CDR1 MNHNY, CDR2 SVGAGI (reference sequence). The CDR3 has 16 residues. The CDR3 nucleotides are TGTGCCAGCAGTTTAGGACAGGTGGGATCCAATCAGCCCCAGCATTTT. Residues: CASSLGQVGSNQPQHF.

V gene TRBV6-5 combines with J gene TRBJ1-3; TRBD1 might be the D (6 bases). The CDR3 loop spans 14 amino acids. V was shortened by 7 bases and J by 0 bases, with 10 bases between the two germline ends. Looked up from germline, CDR1 is MNHEY and CDR2 is SVGAGI. CDR3 protein: CASTRGLSGNTIYF. In DNA, the CDR3 is TGTGCCAGCACCAGGGGACTCTCTGGAAACACCATATATTTT.

V usage is TRBV18 and J usage is TRBJ2-1; TRBD2 matches 8 bases. This CDR3 comprises 15 residues. Germline CDR1 reads KGHSH; CDR2 reads LQKENI. The V and J ends lost 6 bases and 4 bases, in that order; junction bases with no gene match: 8. DNA of the CDR3: TGTGCCAGCTCTCCTCAACGGGGGGGTTACAATGAGCAGTTCTTC. Its translation: CASSPQRGGYNEQFF.

In its sample, this clone was seen once. The CDR3 DNA is TGTGCCAGTAGTCCCAGGGGCCGGGCCAGCTCCTACGAGCAGTACTTC. Its protein is CASSPRGRASSYEQYF. The chain joins TRBV19 to TRBJ2-7; weak D call: TRBD1 (6 bases). The length of the CDR3 is 16 residues. CDR1 and CDR2 (germline): LNHDA, SQIVND (reference sequence). V was clipped by 5 bases and J by 0 bases, with 17 bases between them.

V gene TRBV2 combines with J gene TRBJ1-6, with D tentatively TRBD1 (5 bases). The V gene lost 3 bases and the J gene lost 9 bases, with 12 bases spanning the gap. Germline assignment: CDR1 SNHLY and CDR2 FYNNEI. The CDR3 length is 14 residues. DNA for the CDR3: TGTGCCAGCAGTGACTGGGGCGCAGGTTCACCCCTCCACTTT. Translation gives CASSDWGAGSPLHF.

V and J are TRBV19 and TRBJ2-3, with D maybe TRBD1 (7 bases). In germline, CDR1 is LNHDA, CDR2 SQIVND (reference sequence). CDR3 length: 14 amino acids. V dropped 7 bases and J dropped 4 bases, with 15 bases sitting between them. The CDR3 coding sequence is TGTGCCAGTAAGCAGGGGGGCTTGGCAGATACGCAGTATTTT. Protein: CASKQGGLADTQYF.

This chain joins TRBV29-1 and TRBJ1-4; perhaps TRBD1 as D (5 bases). The V end was cut by 4 bases, the J end by 8 bases, with 14 bases between. This CDR3 contains 13 residues. Germline V gene data show CDR1 as SQVTM and CDR2 as ANQGSEA. This CDR3 is CSVGTSRTEKLFF. As DNA, the CDR3 is TGCAGCGTTGGGACATCTCGAACCGAAAAACTGTTTTTT.

The J gene is TRBJ1-5, the V gene TRBV7-8; D is possibly TRBD1 (6 bases). This CDR3 is 14 amino acids long. V was shortened by 5 bases and J by 6 bases, with 14 bases between the two germline ends. CDR1 and CDR2 from the germline V gene are SGHVS and FQNEAQ. The CDR3 DNA follows: TGTGCCAGCAGCCGTACAGGGAACAGTCAGCCCCAGCATTTT. Translation: CASSRTGNSQPQHF.

CDR3: CASEGGLSYNSPLHF. The CDR3 coding sequence is TGTGCCAGCGAGGGGGGGCTCTCCTATAATTCACCCCTCCACTTT. The gene calls are TRBV6-1 and TRBJ1-6; weak D call: TRBD1 (6 bases). CDR3 size: 15 residues. CDR1 MNHNS and CDR2 SASEGT come from the germline V gene. Trimming removed 8 bases at V and 0 bases at J, with 11 bases between.

V gene TRBV28 combines with J gene TRBJ2-7; 14 nucleotides line up with TRBD2. J gave up 6 bases and V 8 bases, and 6 bases lay outside the gene matches. CDR3 length equals 14 residues. CDR1 and CDR2 from the germline V gene are MDHEN and SYDVKM. The CDR3: CASGLAGGTCEQYF. Here the CDR3 DNA reads TGTGCCAGCGGACTAGCGGGGGGTACCTGCGAGCAGTACTTC.